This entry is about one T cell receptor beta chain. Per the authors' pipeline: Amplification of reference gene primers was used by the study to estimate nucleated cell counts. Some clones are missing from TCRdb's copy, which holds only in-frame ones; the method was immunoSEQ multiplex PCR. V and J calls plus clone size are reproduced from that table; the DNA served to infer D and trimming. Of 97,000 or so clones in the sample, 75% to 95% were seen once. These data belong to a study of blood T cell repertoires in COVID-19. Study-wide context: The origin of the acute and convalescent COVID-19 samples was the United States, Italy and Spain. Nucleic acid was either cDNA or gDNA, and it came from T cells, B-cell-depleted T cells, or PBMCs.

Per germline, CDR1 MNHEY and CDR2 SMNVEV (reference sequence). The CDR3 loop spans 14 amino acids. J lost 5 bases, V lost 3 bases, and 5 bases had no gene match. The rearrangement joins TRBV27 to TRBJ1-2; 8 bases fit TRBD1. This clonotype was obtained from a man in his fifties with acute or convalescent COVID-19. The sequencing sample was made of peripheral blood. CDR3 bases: TGTGCCAGCAGTTTCAGGGGGCTGGGATATGGCTACACCTTC. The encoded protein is CASSFRGLGYGYTF.